This T cell receptor (beta chain) was sequenced for a study of beta chain features in type 1 diabetes. Points from the study as a whole: Within each of all four CD4+ subsets, Type 1 diabetes patients had TCRB CDR3s that were moderately but significantly shorter. For TCRB rearrangement, an influence of HLA type remained unresolved here.

The authors reverse transcribed all of the isolated RNA, so sequencing captured expressed TCRB transcripts. Measured with immunoSEQ multiplex PCR; TCRdb has only the in-frame clones, and not every one. This sample has 970,000 or so clones; roughly 16% occur once, and the top ten carry 0.02% to 0.025%. Losses at the gene ends were 5 bases for V and 2 bases for J; bases not matched to a gene: 5. CDR1 SEHNR and CDR2 FQNEAQ come from the germline V gene (reference sequence). CDR3 length equals 15 residues. Comment on this clone: Its antigen is unidentified.

Heparinised blood was drawn once per donor, averaging approximately 100 mL. Each of the CD4+ naive, central memory, regulatory and stem cell-like memory populations was sorted via CD45RO/CCR7/CD25/CD127/CD95/CD27. The rearrangement links TRBV7-9 to TRBJ2-3; 9 positions agree with TRBD2. Sequencing was done on a sample of naive CD4+ T cells from blood. This receptor was identified in a woman under 30 in good health. Here the CDR3 reads CASSPQRGVTDTQYF. The CDR3 region has the DNA TGTGCCAGCAGCCCCCAGCGGGGGGTCACAGATACGCAGTATTTT. Full variable domain (outside the CDR3, taken from reference TRBV7-9 and TRBJ2-3): DTGVSQNPRHKITKRGQNVTFRCDPISEHNRLYWYRQTLGQGPEFLTYFQNEAQLEKSRLLSDRFSAERPKGSFSTLEIQRTEQGDSAMYLCASSPQRGVTDTQYFGPGTRLTVL.